This T cell receptor (beta chain) was retrieved from a study of blood T cell repertoires in COVID-19. Study at large: Sources were T cells, B-cell-depleted T cells, or PBMCs; the material itself was cDNA or gDNA.

V gave up 7 bases and J gave up 5 bases; unmatched junction bases: 6. CDR3 length equals 14 residues. Looked up from germline, CDR1 is SNHLY and CDR2 is FYNNEI. This table comes from immunoSEQ multiplex PCR, and its TCRdb copy is limited to in-frame clones, with some not included. Altogether over 150,000 clones are present, roughly nine tenths being singletons, with the ten largest covering around 1.1%. The clonotype originates from a man aged 25 to 45 with acute or convalescent COVID-19. The chain is built from TRBV2 and TRBJ2-1; 9 positions match TRBD1. The sequencing input was peripheral blood. The CDR3 nucleotides read TGTGCCAGCACCCGGACAGGGGCTAACAATGAGCAGTTCTTC. Residues: CASTRTGANNEQFF. Full variable domain (rest looked up from reference TRBV2 and TRBJ2-1): EPEVTQTPSHQVTQMGQEVILRCVPISNHLYFYWYRQILGQKVEFLVSFYNNEISEKSEIFDDQFSVERPDGSNFTLKIRSTKLEDSAMYFCASTRTGANNEQFFGPGTRLTVL.